This TCR beta chain was sequenced during a study of blood T cell repertoires in COVID-19. Looking at the study overall: T cells, B-cell-depleted T cells, or PBMCs provided the cDNA or gDNA that served as material.

The table lists this clone with a count of one. Unmatched junction bases numbered 7, after V lost 8 bases and J lost 4 bases. CDR1 and CDR2 from the germline V gene are LGHDT and YNNKEL (reference sequence). The CDR3 sequence is 13 residues long. The data were produced by immunoSEQ multiplex PCR, yet TCRdb's version contains in-frame clones alone and is incomplete. This sample has fewer than 200,000 clones, with 88% found just once. The source is a woman aged 18-29 years who had recovered from COVID-19. V gene TRBV3-1 (or the pseudogene TRBV3-2) combines with J gene TRBJ1-2; 7 positions match TRBD1. The specimen was PBMCs or T cells enriched from blood (not recorded which). For the CDR3, the DNA is TGTGCCAGCCAGCACAGGGGTGCCTATGGCTACACCTTC. It translates to CASQHRGAYGYTF.